The T cell receptor (beta chain) under discussion was sequenced for a study of identical twins. Unique molecular identifiers were present on the cDNA, which also gained a universal primer site by template switching. TCRdb re-derived calls from the 5' RACE reads in MiXCR, one entry per CDR3 protein. The sample carries more than 1.5 million distinct CDR3 sequences, less than 40% recorded once. This clonotype showed up just a few times. Trimming took 3 bases from V and 0 from J, leaving 21 bases between them. Per the germline V gene, CDR1 is MDHEN and CDR2 is SYDVKM. CDR3 size: 18 residues. This sequence was found in a newborn girl in good health. The rearrangement uses TRBV28 and TRBJ2-7; no definite D call. Sequences were obtained from cord blood. The CDR3 coding sequence is TGTGCCAGCAGTTTTTTGCCTGCAGTCAGCCCTAGCTCCTACGAGCAGTACTTC. Protein product: CASSFLPAVSPSSYEQYF.